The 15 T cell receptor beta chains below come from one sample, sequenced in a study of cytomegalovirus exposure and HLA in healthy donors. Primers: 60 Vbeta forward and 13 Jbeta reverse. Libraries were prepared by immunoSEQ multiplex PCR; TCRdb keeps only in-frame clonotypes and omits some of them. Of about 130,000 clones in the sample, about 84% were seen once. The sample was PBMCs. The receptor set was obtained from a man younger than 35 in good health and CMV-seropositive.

CDR3 protein: CASSQKIAGELFF. The DNA for the CDR3 is TGTGCCAGCAGCCAGAAAATCGCCGGGGAGCTGTTTTTT. The rearrangement uses TRBV11-2 and TRBJ2-2; D unclear. Germline V lookup: CDR1 SGHAT, CDR2 FQNNGV. The CDR3 sequence is 13 residues long. The germline V and J ends were trimmed by 5 bases and 6 bases, with 10 bases remaining between them.

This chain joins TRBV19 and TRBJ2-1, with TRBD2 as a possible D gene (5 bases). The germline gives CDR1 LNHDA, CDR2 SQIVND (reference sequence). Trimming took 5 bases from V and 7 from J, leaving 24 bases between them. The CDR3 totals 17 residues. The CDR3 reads CASSAQGGREGKNEQFF. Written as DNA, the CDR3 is TGTGCCAGTAGTGCCCAAGGAGGTAGAGAAGGAAAGAATGAGCAGTTCTTC. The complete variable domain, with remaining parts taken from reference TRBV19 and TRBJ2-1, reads DGGITQSPKYLFRKEGQNVTLSCEQNLNHDAMYWYRQDPGQGLRLIYYSQIVNDFQKGDIAEGYSVSREKKESFPLTVTSAQKNPTAFYLCASSAQGGREGKNEQFFGPGTRLTVL.

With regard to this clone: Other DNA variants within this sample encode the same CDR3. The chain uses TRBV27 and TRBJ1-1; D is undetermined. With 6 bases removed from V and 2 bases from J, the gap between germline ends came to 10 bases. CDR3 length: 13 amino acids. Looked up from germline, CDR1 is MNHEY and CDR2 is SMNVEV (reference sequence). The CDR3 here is CASSLGSNTEAFF. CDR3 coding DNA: TGTGCCAGCAGCCTGGGGAGTAACACTGAAGCTTTCTTT.

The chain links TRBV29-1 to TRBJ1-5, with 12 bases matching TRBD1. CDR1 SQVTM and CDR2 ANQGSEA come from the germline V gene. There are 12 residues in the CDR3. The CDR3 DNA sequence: TGCAGTGCCGGGACAGGGGGCGAGCCCCAGCATTTT. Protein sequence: CSAGTGGEPQHF.

Here the CDR3 reads CASSIKGAGNTGELFF. CDR3 coding DNA: TGTGCCAGTAGTATAAAGGGGGCAGGCAACACCGGGGAGCTGTTTTTT. The gene calls are TRBV19 and TRBJ2-2; TRBD1 aligns across 7 bases. This CDR3 is 16 amino acids long. V shed 2 bases, J shed 2 bases, and the junction held 5 bases outside the gene matches. Germline V gene data show CDR1 as LNHDA and CDR2 as SQIVND (reference sequence).

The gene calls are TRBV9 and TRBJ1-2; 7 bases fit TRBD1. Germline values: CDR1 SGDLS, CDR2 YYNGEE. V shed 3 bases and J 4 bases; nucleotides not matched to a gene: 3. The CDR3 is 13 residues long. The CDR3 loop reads CASSGRDSYGYTF. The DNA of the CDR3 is TGTGCCAGCAGCGGCCGGGACAGCTATGGCTACACCTTC.

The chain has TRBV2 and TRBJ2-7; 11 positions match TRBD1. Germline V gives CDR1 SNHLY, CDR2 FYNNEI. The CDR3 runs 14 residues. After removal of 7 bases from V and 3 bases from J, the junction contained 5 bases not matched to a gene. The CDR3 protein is CASTPDRGLYEQYF. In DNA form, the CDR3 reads TGTGCCAGCACCCCGGACAGGGGGCTCTACGAGCAGTACTTC.

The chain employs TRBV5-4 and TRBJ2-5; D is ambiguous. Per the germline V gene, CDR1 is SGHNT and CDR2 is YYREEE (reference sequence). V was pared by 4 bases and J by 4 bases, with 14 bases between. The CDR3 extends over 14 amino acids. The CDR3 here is CASSLGGVRETQYF. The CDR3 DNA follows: TGTGCCAGCAGCCTCGGCGGAGTGAGAGAGACCCAGTACTTC.

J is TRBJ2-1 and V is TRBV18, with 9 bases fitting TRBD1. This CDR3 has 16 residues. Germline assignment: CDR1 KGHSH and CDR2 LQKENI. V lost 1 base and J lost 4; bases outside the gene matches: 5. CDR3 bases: TGTGCCAGCTCACCACTCGGGACAGGGATATACAATGAGCAGTTCTTC. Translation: CASSPLGTGIYNEQFF.

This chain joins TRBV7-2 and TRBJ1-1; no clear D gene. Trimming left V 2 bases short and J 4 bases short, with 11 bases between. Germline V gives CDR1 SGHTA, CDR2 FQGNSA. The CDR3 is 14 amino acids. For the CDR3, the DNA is TGTGCCAGCAGCTTACAGGCTTTCGCCACTGAAGCTTTCTTT. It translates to CASSLQAFATEAFF.

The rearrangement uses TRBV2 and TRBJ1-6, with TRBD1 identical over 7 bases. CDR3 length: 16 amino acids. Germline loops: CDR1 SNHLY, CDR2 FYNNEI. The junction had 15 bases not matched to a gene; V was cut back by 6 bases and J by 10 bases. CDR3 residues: CASRSRTGTVSSPLHF. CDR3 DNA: TGTGCCAGCAGATCTAGGACCGGGACAGTCTCATCACCCCTCCACTTT. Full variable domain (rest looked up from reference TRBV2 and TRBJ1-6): EPEVTQTPSHQVTQMGQEVILRCVPISNHLYFYWYRQILGQKVEFLVSFYNNEISEKSEIFDDQFSVERPDGSNFTLKIRSTKLEDSAMYFCASRSRTGTVSSPLHFGNGTRLTVT.

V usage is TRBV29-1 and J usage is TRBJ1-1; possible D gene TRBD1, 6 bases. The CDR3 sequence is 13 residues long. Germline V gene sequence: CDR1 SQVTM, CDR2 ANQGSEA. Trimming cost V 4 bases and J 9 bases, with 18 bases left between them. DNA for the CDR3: TGCAGCGTTGTGGTGACAGGACGGATAAAAGCTTTCTTT. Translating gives CSVVVTGRIKAFF.

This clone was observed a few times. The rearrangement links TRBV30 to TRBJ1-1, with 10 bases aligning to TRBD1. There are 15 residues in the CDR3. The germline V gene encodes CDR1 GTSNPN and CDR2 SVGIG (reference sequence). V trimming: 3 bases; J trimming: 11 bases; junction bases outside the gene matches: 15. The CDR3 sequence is CAWRPGTGAGRWAFF. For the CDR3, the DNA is TGTGCCTGGAGGCCTGGGACAGGGGCCGGAAGGTGGGCTTTCTTT.

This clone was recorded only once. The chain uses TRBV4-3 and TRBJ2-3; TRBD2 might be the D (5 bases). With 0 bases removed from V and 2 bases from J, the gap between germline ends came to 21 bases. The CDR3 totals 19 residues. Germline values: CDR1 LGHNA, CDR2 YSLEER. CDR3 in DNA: TGCGCCAGCAGCCAAGAATTTTTCGGGTCCAGCGGCTTCACAGATACGCAGTATTTT. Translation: CASSQEFFGSSGFTDTQYF.

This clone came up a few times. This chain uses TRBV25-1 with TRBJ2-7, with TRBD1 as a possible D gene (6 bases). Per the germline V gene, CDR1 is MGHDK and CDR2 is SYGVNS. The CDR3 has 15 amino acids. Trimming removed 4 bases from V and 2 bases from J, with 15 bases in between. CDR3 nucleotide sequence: TGTGCCAGCAGTGCTCCGGGACATCGTGCCTACGAGCAGTACTTC. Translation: CASSAPGHRAYEQYF.